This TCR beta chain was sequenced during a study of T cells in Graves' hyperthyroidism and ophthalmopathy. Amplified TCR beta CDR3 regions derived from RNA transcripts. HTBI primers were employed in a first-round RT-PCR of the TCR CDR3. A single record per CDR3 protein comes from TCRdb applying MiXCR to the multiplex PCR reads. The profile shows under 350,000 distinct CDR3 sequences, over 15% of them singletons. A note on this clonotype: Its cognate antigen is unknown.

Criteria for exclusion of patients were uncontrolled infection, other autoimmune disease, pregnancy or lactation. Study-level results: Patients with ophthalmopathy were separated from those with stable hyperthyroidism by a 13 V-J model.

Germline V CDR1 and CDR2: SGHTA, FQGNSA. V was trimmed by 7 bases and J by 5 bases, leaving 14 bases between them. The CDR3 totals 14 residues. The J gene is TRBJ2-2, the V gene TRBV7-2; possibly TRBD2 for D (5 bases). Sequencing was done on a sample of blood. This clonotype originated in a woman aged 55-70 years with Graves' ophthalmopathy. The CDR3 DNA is TGTGCCAGCATCCCTAGCCCAGGAACCGGGGAGCTGTTTTTT. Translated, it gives CASIPSPGTGELFF.